The 19 T cell receptor beta chains given below trace back to one sample, sequenced in a study of T cells in Graves' hyperthyroidism and ophthalmopathy. Amplification targeted TCR beta CDR3 regions from RNA transcripts. With the HTBI primer set, the TCR CDR3 went through a first round of RT-PCR. TCRdb re-called the multiplex PCR reads with MiXCR, one entry per CDR3 protein. The sample has hundreds of thousands of distinct CDR3 sequences, around 22% seen once; the top ten hold around 60%. Sequences were obtained from blood. All receptors come from a man aged 25 to 40 with Graves' ophthalmopathy.

The V call is TRBV12-5, the J call TRBJ2-5; D possibly corresponds to TRBD2 (6 bases). Germline V gives CDR1 LGHNT, CDR2 FRNRAP. CDR3 length: 16 residues. V lost 6 bases and J 5 bases, leaving 22 bases between the germline ends. As DNA, the CDR3 is TGTGCTAGTGGGACAAGAGCGGGTCGAGGAGGGGAGACCCAGTACTTC. Its translation: CASGTRAGRGGETQYF.

The chain uses TRBV20-1 and TRBJ2-3, with 12 bases lining up with TRBD2. CDR3 length: 15 residues. Per germline, CDR1 DFQATT and CDR2 SNEGSKA (reference sequence). With V trimmed by 3 bases and J by 6 bases, 7 bases remained unmatched. The CDR3 region is CSASNPSGRVDTQYF. CDR3 DNA sequence: TGCAGTGCTAGCAATCCTAGCGGGAGGGTGGATACGCAGTATTTT.

This clonotype was seen more than once but under ten times. V gene TRBV18 combines with J gene TRBJ2-5; possibly TRBD1 for D (6 bases). The CDR3 is 13 residues long. The germline gives CDR1 KGHSH, CDR2 LQKENI. Trimming stripped 1 base from V and 4 bases from J, with 7 bases between. The CDR3 is CASSPQQGETQYF. In nucleotides, the CDR3 is TGTGCCAGCTCACCACAACAGGGAGAGACCCAGTACTTC.

This clonotype was picked up a small number of times. The J gene is TRBJ2-7, the V gene TRBV9, with D possibly TRBD1 on 5 matching bases. Germline-derived CDR1 and CDR2 are SGDLS and YYNGEE. V was trimmed by 7 bases and J by 1 base, leaving 15 bases between them. The CDR3 has 14 amino acids. DNA for the CDR3: TGTGCCAGCCACCCCGAAGGGGTTTCCTACGAGCAGTACTTC. As protein: CASHPEGVSYEQYF.

This clonotype occurred a few times. The J gene is TRBJ2-2, the V gene TRBV20-1; no firm D call. V dropped 1 base and J dropped 2 bases, with 8 bases sitting between them. Germline CDR1 DFQATT, CDR2 SNEGSKA (reference sequence). The CDR3 consists of 14 residues. CDR3 DNA sequence: TGCAGTGCTAGAGTATCCGGTAACACCGGGGAGCTGTTTTTT. It translates to CSARVSGNTGELFF.

There are many counts of this clonotype. The rearrangement joins TRBV20-1 to TRBJ1-5, with TRBD1 identical over 9 bases. The V gene's germline CDR1 is DFQATT and CDR2 SNEGSKA (reference sequence). The CDR3 loop spans 16 amino acids. J gave up 2 bases and V 3 bases, and 8 bases lay outside the gene matches. The DNA of the CDR3 is TGCAGTGCTAGGACAGGGGGGGCCTTAGGCAATCAGCCCCAGCATTTT. Translation: CSARTGGALGNQPQHF.

This clonotype was counted many times. The V call is TRBV11-2, the J call TRBJ2-1, with 8 bases identical to TRBD2. The CDR3 has 16 residues. Germline CDR1 is SGHAT and CDR2 is FQNNGV. V lost 5 bases, J lost 2 bases, and 8 bases stayed unmatched. The CDR3 reads CASSLSGILTYNEQFF. The CDR3 nucleotides read TGTGCCAGCAGCCTTAGCGGGATTCTCACCTACAATGAGCAGTTCTTC.

The chain carries TRBV5-1 and TRBJ2-1, with 14 bases aligning to TRBD2. Germline V gene lookup returns CDR1 SGHRS and CDR2 YFSETQ. The CDR3 is 15 amino acids. The trim removed 6 bases at V and 6 bases at J, leaving 5 bases unmatched. The CDR3 DNA sequence: TGCGCCAGCAACCCGGGACTAGCGGGAGTCAATGAGCAGTTCTTC. This sequence encodes CASNPGLAGVNEQFF.

This clonotype appeared a few times. The chain uses TRBV5-8 and TRBJ1-2; D remains ambiguous. The CDR3 runs 11 residues. V was cut by 7 bases and J by 3 bases, with 7 bases left in between. Germline V gives CDR1 SGHTS, CDR2 YDEGEE. The CDR3 here is CASGKDYGYTF. CDR3 nucleotides: TGTGCCAGCGGCAAAGACTATGGCTACACCTTC.

The table lists this clonotype with a few counts. V gene TRBV13 combines with J gene TRBJ2-4; possibly TRBD1 for D (6 bases). CDR1 is PRHDT and CDR2 is FYEKMQ in the germline V gene (reference sequence). V was shortened by 2 bases and J by 6 bases, with 17 bases between the two germline ends. The CDR3 covers 16 residues. The CDR3: CASSLSRTEGRNIQYF. For the CDR3, the DNA is TGTGCCAGCAGCTTAAGTCGGACAGAAGGGCGAAACATTCAGTACTTC. Full variable domain (remainder filled in from reference TRBV13 and TRBJ2-4): AAGVIQSPRHLIKEKRETATLKCYPIPRHDTVYWYQQGPGQDPQFLISFYEKMQSDKGSIPDRFSAQQFSDYHSELNMSSLELGDSALYFCASSLSRTEGRNIQYFGAGTRLSVL.

The chain carries TRBV6-2 or TRBV6-3 and TRBJ2-2, with D unclear. Germline V CDR1 and CDR2: MNHEY, SVGEGT. This CDR3 region has 16 residues. Trimming removed 7 bases from V and 6 bases from J, with 21 bases in between. This CDR3 is CASNPSRVSRPGELFF. Here the CDR3 DNA reads TGTGCCAGCAATCCGTCTAGGGTTTCGCGGCCCGGGGAGCTGTTTTTT.

This sequence joins TRBV5-1 and TRBJ2-5, with D perhaps matching TRBD2 (5 bases). Germline CDR1 reads SGHRS; CDR2 reads YFSETQ. This CDR3 is 15 amino acids long. Trimming shortened V by 0 bases and J by 1 base, and 10 bases separated the two germline ends. The CDR3 DNA follows: TGCGCCAGCAGCTTGGTTGCGGGTAGCCAAGAGACCCAGTACTTC. Amino acids: CASSLVAGSQETQYF.

In this sample, this clonotype turned up a few times. The chain couples TRBV5-1 to TRBJ1-1, with D uncertain. V lost 4 bases to trimming and J lost 0 bases, with 13 bases between them. This CDR3 has 15 residues. From germline, CDR1 is SGHRS and CDR2 YFSETQ. The CDR3 reads CASSPQATMNTEAFF. The CDR3 DNA reads TGCGCCAGCAGCCCGCAGGCAACTATGAACACTGAAGCTTTCTTT.

The V and J genes are TRBV12-3 or TRBV12-4 and TRBJ2-3; the match to TRBD2 covers 12 bases. The CDR3 length is 13 residues. The ends lost 8 bases at V and 10 bases at J; junction bases unmatched: 7. The CDR3 nucleotides are TGTGCCAGCCACCTAGCGGGAGGGGTCTCGCAGTATTTT. Translation: CASHLAGGVSQYF.

The sample holds a few counts of this clonotype. V usage is TRBV28 and J usage is TRBJ1-4, with D maybe TRBD1 (5 bases). The CDR3 is 15 amino acids. Germline lookup yields CDR1 MDHEN and CDR2 SYDVKM. Trimming removed 11 bases from V and 0 bases from J, with 16 bases in between. Here the CDR3 reads CAGGRGGATNEKLFF. CDR3 sequence (DNA): TGTGCCGGGGGGAGGGGAGGGGCAACTAATGAAAAACTGTTTTTT.

This clonotype was picked up a small number of times. The chain joins TRBV27 to TRBJ1-3; TRBD1 might be the D (6 bases). Per germline, CDR1 MNHEY and CDR2 SMNVEV (reference sequence). V lost 6 bases and J lost 0, with 9 bases in between. CDR3 length: 14 residues. The CDR3 nucleotides read TGTGCCAGCAGAAGGACAGCCTCTGGAAACACCATATATTTT. It specifies CASRRTASGNTIYF.

This chain connects TRBV5-1 to TRBJ2-7, with D perhaps TRBD2 (5 bases). The CDR3 consists of 11 residues. The ends were cut back, 4 bases at V and 6 bases at J, with 8 bases in the middle. CDR1 and CDR2 (germline): SGHRS, YFSETQ. CDR3 DNA sequence: TGCGCCAGCAGCCCGGGGAGCGAGCAGTACTTC. Its protein is CASSPGSEQYF.

This clonotype has just a few counts. The rearrangement joins TRBV7-2 to TRBJ1-2, with D unclear. Trimming took 5 bases from V and 0 from J, leaving 25 bases between them. The CDR3 consists of 19 residues. CDR1 is SGHTA, CDR2 FQGNSA, per germline. This CDR3 reads CASSPKGRGGEGSNYGYTF. The CDR3 DNA reads as TGTGCCAGCAGCCCAAAAGGCCGGGGTGGCGAAGGGTCTAACTATGGCTACACCTTC. Variable domain in full (rest from reference TRBV7-2 and TRBJ1-2): GAGVSQSPSNKVTEKGKDVELRCDPISGHTALYWYRQSLGQGLEFLIYFQGNSAPDKSGLPSDRFSAERTGGSVSTLTIQRTQQEDSAVYLCASSPKGRGGEGSNYGYTFGSGTRLTVV.

This chain links TRBV5-4 with TRBJ2-1, with 7 positions matching TRBD2. This CDR3 spans 14 amino acids. CDR1 is SGHNT and CDR2 is YYREEE in the germline V gene (reference sequence). Trimming took 0 bases from V and 7 from J; bases not matched to a gene: 4. CDR3 sequence reads: CASSLARGGNEQFF. The CDR3 DNA reads as TGTGCCAGCAGCTTGGCCCGGGGAGGGAATGAGCAGTTCTTC.